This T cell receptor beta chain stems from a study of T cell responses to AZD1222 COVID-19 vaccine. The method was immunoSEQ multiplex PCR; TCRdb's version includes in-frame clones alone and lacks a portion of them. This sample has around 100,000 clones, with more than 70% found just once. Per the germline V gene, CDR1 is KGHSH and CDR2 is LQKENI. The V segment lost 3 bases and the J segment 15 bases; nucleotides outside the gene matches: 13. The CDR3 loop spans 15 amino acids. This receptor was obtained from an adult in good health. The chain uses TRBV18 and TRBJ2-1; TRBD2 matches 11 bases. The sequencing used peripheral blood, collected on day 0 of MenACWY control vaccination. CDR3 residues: CASSPPGLAASTAFF. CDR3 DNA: TGTGCCAGCTCACCGCCGGGACTAGCGGCCTCGACGGCGTTCTTC.